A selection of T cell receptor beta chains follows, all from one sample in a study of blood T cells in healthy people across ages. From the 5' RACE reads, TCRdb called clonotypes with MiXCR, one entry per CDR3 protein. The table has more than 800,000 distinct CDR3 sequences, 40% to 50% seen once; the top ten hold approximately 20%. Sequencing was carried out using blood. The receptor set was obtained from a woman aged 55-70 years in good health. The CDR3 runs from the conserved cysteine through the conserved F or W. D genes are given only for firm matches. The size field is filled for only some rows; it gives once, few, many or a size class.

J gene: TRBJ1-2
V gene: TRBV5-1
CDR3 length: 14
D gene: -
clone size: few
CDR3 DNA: TGCGCCAGCAGCTTGTCCCAGGACGGAGATGGCTACACCTTC
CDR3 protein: CASSLSQDGDGYTF

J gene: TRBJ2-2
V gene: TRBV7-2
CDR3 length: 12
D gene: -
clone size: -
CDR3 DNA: TGTGCCAGCATCCCCCGGGCCGGGGAGCTGTTTTTT
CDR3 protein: CASIPRAGELFF

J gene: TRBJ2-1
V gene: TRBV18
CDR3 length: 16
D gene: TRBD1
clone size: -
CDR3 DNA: TGTGCCTGCTCACCTCCGACAGGGGGTGTCGTGAATGAGCAGTTCTTC
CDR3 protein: CACSPPTGGVVNEQFF

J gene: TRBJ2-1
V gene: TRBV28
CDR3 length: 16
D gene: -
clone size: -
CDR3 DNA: TGTGCCAGCAGTGTCAGCAGGGGGGGATCCTACAATGAGCAGTTCTTC
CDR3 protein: CASSVSRGGSYNEQFF

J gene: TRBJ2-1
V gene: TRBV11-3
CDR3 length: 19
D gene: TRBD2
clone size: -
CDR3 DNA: TGTGCCAGCAGCTTAGGAATTTGGCGGGAGGGCTTCTCCTACAATGAGCAGTTCTTC
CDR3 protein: CASSLGIWREGFSYNEQFF

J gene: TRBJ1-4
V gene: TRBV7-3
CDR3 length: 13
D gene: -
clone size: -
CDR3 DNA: TGTGCCAGCAGCTTGATAACTGGTGAAAAACTGTTTTTT
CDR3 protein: CASSLITGEKLFF

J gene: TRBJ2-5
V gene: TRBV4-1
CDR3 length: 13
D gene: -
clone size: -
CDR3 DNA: TGCGCCAGCAGCGGCCTTGTGTTGGAGACCCAGTACTTC
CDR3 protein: CASSGLVLETQYF

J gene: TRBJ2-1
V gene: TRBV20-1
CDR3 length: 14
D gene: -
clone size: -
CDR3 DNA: TGCAGTGCTAGAGGTATTGGATTTCTCAATGAGCAGTTCTTC
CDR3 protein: CSARGIGFLNEQFF

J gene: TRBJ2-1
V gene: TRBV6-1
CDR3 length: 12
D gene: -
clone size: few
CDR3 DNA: TGTGCCAGCAGTGAAGTTCGCGGTGAGCAGTTCTTC
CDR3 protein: CASSEVRGEQFF

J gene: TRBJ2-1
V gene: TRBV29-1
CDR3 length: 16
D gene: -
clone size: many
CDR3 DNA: TGCAGCGTTGTTGGGGGAGTGCGAAGCTCCTACAATGAGCAGTTCTTC
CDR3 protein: CSVVGGVRSSYNEQFF

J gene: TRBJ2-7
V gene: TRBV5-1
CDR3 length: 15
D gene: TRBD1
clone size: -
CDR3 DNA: TGCGCCAGCAGCCTGTGGACAGGGCCTCGGGACGAGCAGTACTTC
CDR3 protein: CASSLWTGPRDEQYF

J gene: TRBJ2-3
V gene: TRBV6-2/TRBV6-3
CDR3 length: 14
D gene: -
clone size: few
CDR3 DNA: TGTGCCAGCAGTTACTCGGAGAGCACAGATACGCAGTATTTT
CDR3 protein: CASSYSESTDTQYF

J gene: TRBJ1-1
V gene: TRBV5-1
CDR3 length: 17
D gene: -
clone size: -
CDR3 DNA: TGCGCCAGCAGCTTGGAAGGTAGGGGCAGATTGAACACTGAAGCTTTCTTT
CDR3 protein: CASSLEGRGRLNTEAFF

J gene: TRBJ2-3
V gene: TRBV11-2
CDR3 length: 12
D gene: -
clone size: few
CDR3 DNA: TGTGCCAGCAGCTTAGTAGTGGGGACGCAGTATTTT
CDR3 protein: CASSLVVGTQYF

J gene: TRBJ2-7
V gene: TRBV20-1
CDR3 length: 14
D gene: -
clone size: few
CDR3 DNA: TGCAGTGCTAGAGAGTTGGGCGGATCCTACGAGCAGTACTTC
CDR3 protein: CSARELGGSYEQYF

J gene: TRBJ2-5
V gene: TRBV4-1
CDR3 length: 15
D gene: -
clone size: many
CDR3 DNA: TGTGCCAGCAGCCAAGAAGGGCTAACACAAGAGACCCAGTACTTC
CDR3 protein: CASSQEGLTQETQYF

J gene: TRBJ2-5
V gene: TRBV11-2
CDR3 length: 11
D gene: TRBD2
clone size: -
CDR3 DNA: TGTGCCAGCAGCTCCAAGCGGGAGCAGTACTTC
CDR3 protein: CASSSKREQYF

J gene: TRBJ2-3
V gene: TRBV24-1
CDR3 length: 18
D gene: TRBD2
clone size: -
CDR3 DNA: TGTGCCACCAGTGACACCTCCGCAGGGTTAGCGGGAGCAGATACGCAGTATTTT
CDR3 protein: CATSDTSAGLAGADTQYF

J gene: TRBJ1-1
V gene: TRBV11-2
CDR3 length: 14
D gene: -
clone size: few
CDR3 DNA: TGTGCCAGCAGCTTTTACAGGGCGAACACTGAAGCTTTCTTT
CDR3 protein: CASSFYRANTEAFF

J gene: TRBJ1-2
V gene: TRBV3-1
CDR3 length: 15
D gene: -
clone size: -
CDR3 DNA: TGTGCCAGCAGCCAAACTCGGACGGTTTCCTATGGCTACACCTTC
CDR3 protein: CASSQTRTVSYGYTF

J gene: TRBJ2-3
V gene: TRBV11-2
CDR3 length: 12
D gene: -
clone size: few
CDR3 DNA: TGTGCCAGCAGCCCGACCCTTCAATCGCAGTATTTT
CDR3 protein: CASSPTLQSQYF

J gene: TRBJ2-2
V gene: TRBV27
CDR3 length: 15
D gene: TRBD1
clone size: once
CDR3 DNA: TGTGCCAGCCATAGAGGACAGGGAGACACCGGGGAGCTGTTTTTT
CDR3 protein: CASHRGQGDTGELFF

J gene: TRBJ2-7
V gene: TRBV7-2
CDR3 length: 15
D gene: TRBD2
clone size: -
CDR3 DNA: TGTGCCAGCAGCCTTCGGGGACTAGCGTCCTACGAGCAGTACTTC
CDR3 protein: CASSLRGLASYEQYF

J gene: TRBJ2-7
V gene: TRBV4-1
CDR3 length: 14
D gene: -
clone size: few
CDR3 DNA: TGCGCCAGCAGCCAAGGCAGGGGAGGGTACGAGCAGTACTTC
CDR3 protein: CASSQGRGGYEQYF

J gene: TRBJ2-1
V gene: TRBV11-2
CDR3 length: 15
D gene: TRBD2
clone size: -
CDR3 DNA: TGTGCCAGCAGCACCGGACTAGTCTCGGTCAATGAGCAGTTCTTC
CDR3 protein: CASSTGLVSVNEQFF

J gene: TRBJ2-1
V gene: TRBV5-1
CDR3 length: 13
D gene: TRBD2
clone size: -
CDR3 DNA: TGCGCCAGCAGCTGGACTAGCGGGAGTGAGCAGTTCTTC
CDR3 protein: CASSWTSGSEQFF

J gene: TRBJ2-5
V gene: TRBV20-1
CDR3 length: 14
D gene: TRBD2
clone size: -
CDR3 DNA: TGCGGTGCTAGAGTGGCGGGAGGTATAGAGACCCAGTACTTC
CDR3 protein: CGARVAGGIETQYF

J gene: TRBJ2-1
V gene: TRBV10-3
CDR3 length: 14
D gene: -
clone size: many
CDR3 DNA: TGTGCCATCAGTGACGGGCGCCGCTACAATGAGCAGTTCTTC
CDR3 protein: CAISDGRRYNEQFF

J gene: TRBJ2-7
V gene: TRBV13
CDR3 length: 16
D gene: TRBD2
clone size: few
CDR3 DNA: TGTGCCAGCAGCCTACTGACTAGCGTAGGCTCCTACGAGCAGTACTTC
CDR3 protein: CASSLLTSVGSYEQYF

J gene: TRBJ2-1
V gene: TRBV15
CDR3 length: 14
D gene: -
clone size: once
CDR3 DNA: TGTGCCACCAGCTCGAGAACGGGTGGCAATGAGCAGTTCTTC
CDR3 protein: CATSSRTGGNEQFF

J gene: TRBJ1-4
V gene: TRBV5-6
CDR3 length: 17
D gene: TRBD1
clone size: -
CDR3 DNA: TGTACCAGCAGCGTCCGGGACAGGGATCGGACTAATGAAAAACTGTTTTTT
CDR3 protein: CTSSVRDRDRTNEKLFF

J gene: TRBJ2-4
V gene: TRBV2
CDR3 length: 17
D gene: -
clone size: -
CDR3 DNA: TGTGCCACAGGGGGGGCCCTCTTAGGGGTAGCCAAAAACATTCAGTACTTC
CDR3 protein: CATGGALLGVAKNIQYF

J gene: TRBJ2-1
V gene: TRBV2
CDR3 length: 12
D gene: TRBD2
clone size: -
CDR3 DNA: TGTGCCAGTCGGGAACCGGGACTAGCATCGTTCTTC
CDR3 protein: CASREPGLASFF

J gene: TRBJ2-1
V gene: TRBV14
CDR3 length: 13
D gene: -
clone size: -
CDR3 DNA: TGTGCCAGCAGCTGGGGACCGCGTTGGGAGCAGTTCTTC
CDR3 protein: CASSWGPRWEQFF

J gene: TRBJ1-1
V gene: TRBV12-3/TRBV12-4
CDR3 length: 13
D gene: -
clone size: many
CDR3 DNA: TGTGCCAGCCGAGAGAGTCGGGACACTGAAGCTTTCTTT
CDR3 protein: CASRESRDTEAFF

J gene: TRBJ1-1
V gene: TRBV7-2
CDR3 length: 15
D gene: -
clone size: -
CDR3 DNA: TGTGCCAGCAGCTTAGCCGGGACGCAGAACACTGAAGCTTTCTTT
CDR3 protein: CASSLAGTQNTEAFF

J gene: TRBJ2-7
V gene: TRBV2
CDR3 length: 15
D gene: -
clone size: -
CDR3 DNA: TGTGCCAGCAGTAGCTCCCGGGGAGTAGACTACGAGCAGTACTTC
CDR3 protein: CASSSSRGVDYEQYF

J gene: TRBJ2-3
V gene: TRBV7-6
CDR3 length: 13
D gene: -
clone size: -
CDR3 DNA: TGTGCCAGCAGCGCCGCGGGGTGGGATACGCAGTATTTT
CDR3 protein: CASSAAGWDTQYF

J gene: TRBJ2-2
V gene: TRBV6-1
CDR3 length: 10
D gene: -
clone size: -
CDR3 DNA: TGTGCCAGCAGAAGGGGGGAGCTGTTTTTT
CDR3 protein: CASRRGELFF

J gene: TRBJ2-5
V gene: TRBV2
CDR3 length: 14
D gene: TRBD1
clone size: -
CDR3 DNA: TGTGCCATCCCGACAGGGGGGGAAAGAGGGACCCAGTACTTC
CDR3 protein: CAIPTGGERGTQYF

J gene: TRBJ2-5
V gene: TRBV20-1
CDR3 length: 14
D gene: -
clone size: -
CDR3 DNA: TGCGGTGCCCCCCCCGTTTTGGGCCAAGAGACCCAGTACTTC
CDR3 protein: CGAPPVLGQETQYF

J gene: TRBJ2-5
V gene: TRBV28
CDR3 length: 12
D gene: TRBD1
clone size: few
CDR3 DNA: TGTGCCAGCAGACAGGGGTGGGAGACCCAGTACTTC
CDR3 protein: CASRQGWETQYF

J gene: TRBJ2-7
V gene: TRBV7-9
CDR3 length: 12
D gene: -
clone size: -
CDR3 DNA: TGTGCCAGCAGCTTCCCGGACTACGAGCAGTACTTC
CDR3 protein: CASSFPDYEQYF

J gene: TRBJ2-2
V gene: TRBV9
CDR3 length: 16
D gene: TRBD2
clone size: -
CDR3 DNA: TGTGCCAGCAGCGTAGAACTAGCGGGAGCCACCGGGGAGCTGTTTTTT
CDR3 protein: CASSVELAGATGELFF

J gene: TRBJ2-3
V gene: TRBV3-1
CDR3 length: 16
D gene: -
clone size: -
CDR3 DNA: TGTGCCAGCAGCCAAGGGGCCTGGTCTAGCACAGATACGCAGTATTTT
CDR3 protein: CASSQGAWSSTDTQYF

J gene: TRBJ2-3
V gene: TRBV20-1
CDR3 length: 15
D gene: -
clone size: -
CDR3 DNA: TGCAGTGCCCTACAAGGCAGCGAGGTCACAGATACGCAGTATTTT
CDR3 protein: CSALQGSEVTDTQYF

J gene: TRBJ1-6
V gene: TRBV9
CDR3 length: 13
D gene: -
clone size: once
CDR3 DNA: TGTGCCAGCAGCGTAGAACGGAATTCACCCCTCCACTTT
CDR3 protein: CASSVERNSPLHF

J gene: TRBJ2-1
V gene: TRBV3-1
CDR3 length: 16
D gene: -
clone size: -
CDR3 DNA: TGTGCCAGCAGCCAGGACACTAGCTCCGCCTACAATGAGCAGTTCTTC
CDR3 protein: CASSQDTSSAYNEQFF

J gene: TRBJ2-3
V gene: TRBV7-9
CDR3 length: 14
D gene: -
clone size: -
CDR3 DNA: TGTGCCAGCAGCTTTGCGGTGTACACAGATACGCAGTATTTT
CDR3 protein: CASSFAVYTDTQYF

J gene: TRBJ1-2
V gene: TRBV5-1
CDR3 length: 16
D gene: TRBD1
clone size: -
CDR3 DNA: TGCGCCAGCAGCTTGGTGGGACAGGGGCCGGGCTATGGCTACACCTTC
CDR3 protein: CASSLVGQGPGYGYTF

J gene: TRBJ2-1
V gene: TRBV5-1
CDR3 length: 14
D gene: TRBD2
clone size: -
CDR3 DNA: TGCGCCAGCAGCCCACGACTAGCGGACAATGAGCAGTTCTTC
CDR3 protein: CASSPRLADNEQFF

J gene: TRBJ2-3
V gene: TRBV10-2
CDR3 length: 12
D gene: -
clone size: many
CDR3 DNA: TGCGCCAGCAGTGAAGTAGGAGGAGTGACGTATTTT
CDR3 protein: CASSEVGGVTYF

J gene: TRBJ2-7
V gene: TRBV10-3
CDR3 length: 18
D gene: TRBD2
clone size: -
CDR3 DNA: TGTGCCATCAGTCCTCCGGGACTAGCGGGACAGACTCCCTACGAGCAGTACTTC
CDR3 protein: CAISPPGLAGQTPYEQYF

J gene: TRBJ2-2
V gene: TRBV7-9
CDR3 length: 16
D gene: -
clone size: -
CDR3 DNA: TGTGCCAGCAGCCCCCGCCGGGGTTCGGTACCCGGGGAGCTGTTTTTT
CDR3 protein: CASSPRRGSVPGELFF